This T cell receptor (beta chain) was sequenced in a study of regulatory T cells in long-lasting Graves disease. Study results and caveats: Persistent Graves' patients showed reduced TCR diversity versus newly diagnosed patients. Thyroid tissue was not sampled; only peripheral blood was.

This clonotype was seen a handful of times. What it recognizes is unknown. V lost 5 bases, J lost 7 bases, and 11 bases stayed unmatched. The CDR3 has 16 amino acids. Germline-derived CDR1 and CDR2 are MNHNS and SASEGT. Investigators prepared the TCR beta libraries by applying iRepertoire HTBI primers and Arm-PCR of CDR3 regions. MiXCR, applied by TCRdb to the multiplex PCR reads, yields one record per CDR3 protein. This repertoire shows under 500,000 distinct CDR3 sequences, less than 25% found once; its top ten account for approximately 8%. Time point: persistent/refractory GD, antithyroid drugs over 5 years with positive TRAb. With RNA extracted from PBMCs as input, the TCR library was made. Diagnosing Graves' disease relied on the American Thyroid Association guidelines.

This receptor was obtained from a female donor with Graves disease. This material consisted of peripheral blood mononuclear cells (PBMCs), taken when the disease was refractory, from a patient treated with antithyroid drugs. The chain uses TRBV6-1 and TRBJ1-6, with 7 positions matching TRBD1. The CDR3 nucleotides read TGTGCCAGCAGTCCTATTCAGGGGGAAAGGAATTCACCCCTCCACTTT. It translates to CASSPIQGERNSPLHF.